A selection of T cell receptor beta chains follows, all from one sample in a study of T cells in localized non-small cell lung cancer. TCRdb's copy holds only in-frame clones and misses some; the assay was immunoSEQ multiplex PCR. The sample carries roughly 89,000 clones, approximately 91% recorded once. Sequenced here: PBMCs, sampled before any cancer treatment. These TCRs come from a woman aged 35-70 years with stage II squamous cell lung carcinoma. CDR3s include the opening cysteine and the closing phenylalanine or tryptophan. A D gene is named only where the DNA matches it firmly. Clone sizes are given selectively: once, few, many, or a class where the clone is expanded.

v_gene: TRBV28; j_gene: TRBJ2-1; d_gene: .; abundance: .; CDR3nt: TGTGCCAGCAGTTTGGTGGGGGGTCGGAATGAGCAGTTCTTC; CDR3aa: CASSLVGGRNEQFF
v_gene: TRBV7-9; j_gene: TRBJ2-3; d_gene: TRBD2; abundance: .; CDR3nt: TGTGCCAGCAGCGGGGTCGGGGGGTCGCCTTCTGGTACGCAGTATTTT; CDR3aa: CASSGVGGSPSGTQYF
v_gene: TRBV9; j_gene: TRBJ1-4; d_gene: .; abundance: .; CDR3nt: TGTGCCAGCAGCGTATCCCCCCGGGCAACTAATGAAAAACTGTTTTTT; CDR3aa: CASSVSPRATNEKLFF
v_gene: TRBV6-6; j_gene: TRBJ1-4; d_gene: .; abundance: .; CDR3nt: TGTGCCAGCAGACAGGGCTCTAATGAAAAACTGTTTTTT; CDR3aa: CASRQGSNEKLFF
v_gene: TRBV28; j_gene: TRBJ1-3; d_gene: .; abundance: .; CDR3nt: TGTGCCAGCAGCGACCCCAGGGGCTCGTCTGGAAACACCATATATTTT; CDR3aa: CASSDPRGSSGNTIYF
v_gene: TRBV9; j_gene: TRBJ1-2; d_gene: TRBD1; abundance: .; CDR3nt: TGTGCCAGCAGCGTAAGACAGGGTGAAGATGGCTACACCTTC; CDR3aa: CASSVRQGEDGYTF
v_gene: TRBV2; j_gene: TRBJ1-5; d_gene: .; abundance: .; CDR3nt: TGTGCCAGTTCGGCAGGGCTTCGGGACTATCAGCCCCAGCATTTT; CDR3aa: CASSAGLRDYQPQHF
v_gene: TRBV9; j_gene: TRBJ2-3; d_gene: TRBD2; abundance: .; CDR3nt: TGTGCCAGCAGCCCCCGTCGACTAGCGGGGCGCACAGATACGCAGTATTTT; CDR3aa: CASSPRRLAGRTDTQYF
v_gene: TRBV5-1; j_gene: TRBJ2-2; d_gene: .; abundance: once; CDR3nt: TGCGCCAGCTCGCCCTCTAGACTAGACACCGGGGAGCTGTTTTTT; CDR3aa: CASSPSRLDTGELFF
v_gene: TRBV4-1; j_gene: TRBJ2-7; d_gene: .; abundance: few; CDR3nt: TGCGCCAGCAGCCAAGGACCCTTCAGGGGTTCCTACGAGCAGTACTTC; CDR3aa: CASSQGPFRGSYEQYF
v_gene: TRBV12-5; j_gene: TRBJ1-2; d_gene: .; abundance: few; CDR3nt: TGTGCTAGTGGTTTGGAGGGCGGGGGGACAATCGCACCCCGGGGCTACACCTTC; CDR3aa: CASGLEGGGTIAPRGYTF
v_gene: TRBV25-1; j_gene: TRBJ1-2; d_gene: TRBD1; abundance: .; CDR3nt: TGTGCCAGCAGTCCAGGGGGATCTAACTATGGCTACACCTTC; CDR3aa: CASSPGGSNYGYTF
v_gene: TRBV27; j_gene: TRBJ2-5; d_gene: TRBD1; abundance: .; CDR3nt: TGTGCCAGCGCCGCCAGGGGGGAGACCCAGTACTTC; CDR3aa: CASAARGETQYF
v_gene: TRBV19; j_gene: TRBJ2-7; d_gene: .; abundance: .; CDR3nt: TGTGCCAGTAGTATAGCGGATGCCTACGAGCAGTACTTC; CDR3aa: CASSIADAYEQYF
v_gene: TRBV21-1; j_gene: TRBJ1-1; d_gene: .; abundance: once; CDR3nt: TGTGCCAGCAGCGGGACAGGGCACACTGAAGCTTTCTTT; CDR3aa: CASSGTGHTEAFF
v_gene: TRBV6-5; j_gene: TRBJ2-3; d_gene: TRBD1; abundance: .; CDR3nt: TGTGCCAGCAGGGAGACAGGGCGAGATACGCAGTATTTT; CDR3aa: CASRETGRDTQYF
v_gene: TRBV19; j_gene: TRBJ2-3; d_gene: .; abundance: .; CDR3nt: TGTGCCAGTAGTATTTTTGCGGGGCGGGATGCTACGCAGTATTTT; CDR3aa: CASSIFAGRDATQYF
v_gene: TRBV7-9; j_gene: TRBJ2-7; d_gene: .; abundance: few; CDR3nt: TGTGCCAGCACCCCTGAGAGGGGGTACTTC; CDR3aa: CASTPERGYF
v_gene: TRBV28; j_gene: TRBJ1-1; d_gene: TRBD1; abundance: .; CDR3nt: TGTGCCAGCAGGCTCCCGAGGACAGGGGGCCCGAACACTGAAGCTTTCTTT; CDR3aa: CASRLPRTGGPNTEAFF
v_gene: TRBV5-4; j_gene: TRBJ2-3; d_gene: .; abundance: .; CDR3nt: TGTGCCAGCAGCACGTCGGGGACAGATACGCAGTATTTT; CDR3aa: CASSTSGTDTQYF
v_gene: TRBV5-5; j_gene: TRBJ1-4; d_gene: .; abundance: .; CDR3nt: TGTGCCAGCAGCATGACAGACCAGAGAAATGAAAAACTGTTTTTT; CDR3aa: CASSMTDQRNEKLFF
v_gene: TRBV6-1; j_gene: TRBJ1-5; d_gene: .; abundance: .; CDR3nt: TGTGCCAGCAGTGAAGGGCACTTAAATCAGCCCCAGCATTTT; CDR3aa: CASSEGHLNQPQHF
v_gene: TRBV7-7; j_gene: TRBJ2-2; d_gene: .; abundance: .; CDR3nt: TGTGCTAGCAGCTTAGCCCAGACCGGGGAGCTGTTTTTT; CDR3aa: CASSLAQTGELFF
v_gene: TRBV6-1; j_gene: TRBJ1-5; d_gene: .; abundance: .; CDR3nt: TGTGCCAGCAGTGTGGCAGTTTATAGCAATCAGCCCCAGCATTTT; CDR3aa: CASSVAVYSNQPQHF
v_gene: TRBV29-1; j_gene: TRBJ2-7; d_gene: .; abundance: .; CDR3nt: TGCAGCGTTGAAGACCCCTACTCCTACGAGCAGTACTTC; CDR3aa: CSVEDPYSYEQYF
v_gene: TRBV11-3; j_gene: TRBJ2-5; d_gene: TRBD1; abundance: .; CDR3nt: TGTGCCAGCAGCTTAGGAGGGACAGGGCAAGAGACCCAGTACTTC; CDR3aa: CASSLGGTGQETQYF
v_gene: TRBV15; j_gene: TRBJ1-2; d_gene: TRBD1; abundance: .; CDR3nt: TGTGCCACCAGCAGAGGACAGGGGGGAGCTTCAGGCTATGGCTACACCTTC; CDR3aa: CATSRGQGGASGYGYTF
v_gene: TRBV5-1; j_gene: TRBJ1-5; d_gene: .; abundance: once; CDR3nt: TGCGCCAGCAGCTTGACAGGCGCGAATCAGCCCCAGCATTTT; CDR3aa: CASSLTGANQPQHF
v_gene: TRBV30; j_gene: TRBJ1-3; d_gene: .; abundance: .; CDR3nt: TGTGCCTGGAGTGTGGGGAGCTCTGGAAACACCATATATTTT; CDR3aa: CAWSVGSSGNTIYF
v_gene: TRBV6-5; j_gene: TRBJ2-2; d_gene: TRBD1; abundance: .; CDR3nt: TGTGCCAGCAGGGACAGGCATCCCACCGGGGAGCTGTTTTTT; CDR3aa: CASRDRHPTGELFF
v_gene: TRBV5-6; j_gene: TRBJ2-2; d_gene: .; abundance: .; CDR3nt: TGTGCCAGCAGTCCAATGACTCTCTCCGGGGAGCTGTTTTTT; CDR3aa: CASSPMTLSGELFF
v_gene: TRBV5-6; j_gene: TRBJ1-6; d_gene: .; abundance: .; CDR3nt: TGTGCCAGCAGCTCGCCGAACTCACCCCTCCACTTT; CDR3aa: CASSSPNSPLHF
v_gene: TRBV4-2; j_gene: TRBJ2-5; d_gene: TRBD1; abundance: .; CDR3nt: TGTGCCAGCAGCCAAGACGGACAGGGTAGTGGAGAGACCCAGTACTTC; CDR3aa: CASSQDGQGSGETQYF
v_gene: TRBV6-5; j_gene: TRBJ1-1; d_gene: .; abundance: once; CDR3nt: TGTGCCAGCAGTTTAAACCTGAACACTGAAGCTTTCTTT; CDR3aa: CASSLNLNTEAFF
v_gene: TRBV7-8; j_gene: TRBJ1-6; d_gene: .; abundance: .; CDR3nt: TGTGCCAGCAGCTTAGCGGGGGGGAGCTCCTATAATTCACCCCTCCACTTT; CDR3aa: CASSLAGGSSYNSPLHF
v_gene: TRBV5-5; j_gene: TRBJ2-2; d_gene: .; abundance: .; CDR3nt: TGTGCCAGCACCCCCAGGCCCACCGGGGAGCTGTTTTTT; CDR3aa: CASTPRPTGELFF
v_gene: TRBV9; j_gene: TRBJ2-7; d_gene: .; abundance: .; CDR3nt: TGTGCCAGCAGCGTAGCTGGGGCGCTGGATAAGATGCAGCAGTACTTC; CDR3aa: CASSVAGALDKMQQYF
v_gene: TRBV6-5; j_gene: TRBJ2-1; d_gene: TRBD2; abundance: .; CDR3nt: TGTGCCAGCAGTTCCGACCCGGGGGGGGTTGGCAATGAGCAGTTCTTC; CDR3aa: CASSSDPGGVGNEQFF
v_gene: TRBV15; j_gene: TRBJ2-1; d_gene: .; abundance: .; CDR3nt: TGTGCCACCAGCAGAGCGACTAGTCTCAGAAATGAGCAGTTCTTC; CDR3aa: CATSRATSLRNEQFF
v_gene: TRBV11-3; j_gene: TRBJ2-2; d_gene: .; abundance: .; CDR3nt: TGTGCCAGCAGCCAGAACCCCTTCACCGGGGAGCTGTTTTTT; CDR3aa: CASSQNPFTGELFF
v_gene: TRBV6-1; j_gene: TRBJ1-2; d_gene: .; abundance: .; CDR3nt: TGTGCCAGCAGTGAAGCCCCGGGACGCTATGGCTACACCTTC; CDR3aa: CASSEAPGRYGYTF
v_gene: TRBV19; j_gene: TRBJ2-7; d_gene: .; abundance: .; CDR3nt: TGTGCCAGTAGTATTAGCCCGGTCGGGTCCTACGAGCAGTACTTC; CDR3aa: CASSISPVGSYEQYF
v_gene: TRBV2; j_gene: TRBJ2-7; d_gene: .; abundance: .; CDR3nt: TGTGCCAGCAGGGACAGGGAGGGCACCTACGAGCAGTACTTC; CDR3aa: CASRDREGTYEQYF
v_gene: TRBV4-1; j_gene: TRBJ2-2; d_gene: TRBD1; abundance: .; CDR3nt: TGCGCCAGCAGCCCCTGGGACAGGGGGGACACCGGGGAGCTGTTTTTT; CDR3aa: CASSPWDRGDTGELFF
v_gene: TRBV6-6; j_gene: TRBJ1-1; d_gene: TRBD1; abundance: .; CDR3nt: TGTGCCAGCAGTTCCACGGACAGGCCTTTCTTT; CDR3aa: CASSSTDRPFF
v_gene: TRBV6-5; j_gene: TRBJ1-5; d_gene: .; abundance: .; CDR3nt: TGTGCCAGCAGTTACGGGTGGGGTAGCAATCAGCCCCAGCATTTT; CDR3aa: CASSYGWGSNQPQHF
v_gene: TRBV10-3; j_gene: TRBJ2-3; d_gene: .; abundance: .; CDR3nt: TGTGCCATCGGGGGTTCGGCCGGCACAGATACGCAGTATTTT; CDR3aa: CAIGGSAGTDTQYF
v_gene: TRBV7-9; j_gene: TRBJ2-1; d_gene: TRBD2; abundance: .; CDR3nt: TGTGCCAGCAGCTTTTTAGCGGGAGGAAGGGATGAGCAGTTCTTC; CDR3aa: CASSFLAGGRDEQFF
v_gene: TRBV6-1; j_gene: TRBJ2-1; d_gene: TRBD2; abundance: .; CDR3nt: TGTGCCAGCAGTGAAAAGGGGATTAGCGGGAGTGCCTACAATGAGCAGTTCTTC; CDR3aa: CASSEKGISGSAYNEQFF
v_gene: TRBV7-9; j_gene: TRBJ2-5; d_gene: TRBD1; abundance: .; CDR3nt: TGTGCCAGCAGCTTCGACAGGGTGGAGACTGAGACCCAGTACTTC; CDR3aa: CASSFDRVETETQYF
v_gene: TRBV14; j_gene: TRBJ1-1; d_gene: .; abundance: .; CDR3nt: TGTGCCAGCAGCGCTATGGACAGGAACACTGAAGCTTTCTTT; CDR3aa: CASSAMDRNTEAFF
v_gene: TRBV30; j_gene: TRBJ1-6; d_gene: .; abundance: .; CDR3nt: TGTGCCTGGAGTGAGCAGTGGAATTCACCCCTCCACTTT; CDR3aa: CAWSEQWNSPLHF